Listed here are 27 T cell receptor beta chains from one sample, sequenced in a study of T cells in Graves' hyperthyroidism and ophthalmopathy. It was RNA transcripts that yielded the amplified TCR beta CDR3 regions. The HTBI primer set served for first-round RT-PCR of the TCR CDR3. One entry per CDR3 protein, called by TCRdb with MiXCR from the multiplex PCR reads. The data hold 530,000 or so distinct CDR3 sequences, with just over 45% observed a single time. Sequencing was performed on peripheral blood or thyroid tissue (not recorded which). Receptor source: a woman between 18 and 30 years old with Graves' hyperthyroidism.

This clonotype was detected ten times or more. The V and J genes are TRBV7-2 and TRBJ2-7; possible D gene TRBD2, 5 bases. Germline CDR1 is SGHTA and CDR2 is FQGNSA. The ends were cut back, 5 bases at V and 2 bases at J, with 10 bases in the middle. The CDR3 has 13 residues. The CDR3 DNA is TGTGCCAGCAGCCGGGCGGAGGCCTACGAGCAGTACTTC. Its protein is CASSRAEAYEQYF.

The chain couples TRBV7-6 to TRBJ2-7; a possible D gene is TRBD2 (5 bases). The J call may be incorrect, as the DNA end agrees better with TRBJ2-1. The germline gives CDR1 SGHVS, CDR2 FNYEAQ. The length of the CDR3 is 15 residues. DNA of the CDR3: TGTGCCAGCAGCCCTAGCCCGGGCACCTACAATGAGCAGTTCTTC. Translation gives CASSPSPGTYNEQFF.

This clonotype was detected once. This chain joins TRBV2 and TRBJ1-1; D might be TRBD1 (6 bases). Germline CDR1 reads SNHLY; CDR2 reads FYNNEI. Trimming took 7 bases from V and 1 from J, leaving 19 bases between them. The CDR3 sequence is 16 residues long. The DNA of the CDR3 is TGTGCCAGCACCGAGACGGGGGGGGGCTCGAACACTGAAGCTTTCTTT. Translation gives CASTETGGGSNTEAFF.

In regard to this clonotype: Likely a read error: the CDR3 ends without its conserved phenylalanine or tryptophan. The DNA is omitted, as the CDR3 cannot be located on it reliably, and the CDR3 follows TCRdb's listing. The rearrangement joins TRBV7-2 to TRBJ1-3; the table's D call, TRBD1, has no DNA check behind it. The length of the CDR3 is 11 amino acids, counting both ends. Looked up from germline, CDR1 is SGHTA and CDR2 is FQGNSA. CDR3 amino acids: CASSLLGQGNT.

Here the CDR3 reads CAWGGHRDNQPQHF. The CDR3 DNA sequence: TGTGCCTGGGGGGGCCACAGGGATAATCAGCCCCAGCATTTT. The genes are TRBV30 and TRBJ1-5; TRBD1 might be the D (6 bases). V lost 5 bases, J lost 4 bases, and 15 bases lay in between. CDR1 GTSNPN and CDR2 SVGIG come from the germline V gene (reference sequence). This CDR3 spans 14 amino acids.

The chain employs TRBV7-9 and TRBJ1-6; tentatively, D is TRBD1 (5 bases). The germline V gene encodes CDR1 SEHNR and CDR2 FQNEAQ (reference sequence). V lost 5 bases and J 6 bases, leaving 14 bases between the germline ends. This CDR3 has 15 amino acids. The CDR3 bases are TGTGCCAGCAGCCAGCGTGGGCAGGGTAATTCACCCCTCCACTTT. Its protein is CASSQRGQGNSPLHF. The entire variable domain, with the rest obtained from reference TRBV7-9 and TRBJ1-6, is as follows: DTGVSQNPRHKITKRGQNVTFRCDPISEHNRLYWYRQTLGQGPEFLTYFQNEAQLEKSRLLSDRFSAERPKGSFSTLEIQRTEQGDSAMYLCASSQRGQGNSPLHFGNGTRLTVT.

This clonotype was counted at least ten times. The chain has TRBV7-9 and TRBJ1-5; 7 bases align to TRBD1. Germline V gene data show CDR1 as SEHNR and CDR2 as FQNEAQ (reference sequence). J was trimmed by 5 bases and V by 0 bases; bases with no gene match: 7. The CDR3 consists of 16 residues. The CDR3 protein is CASSLAYRGFDQPQHF. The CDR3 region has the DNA TGTGCCAGCAGCTTAGCGTACAGGGGATTCGATCAGCCCCAGCATTTT. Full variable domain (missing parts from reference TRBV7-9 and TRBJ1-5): DTGVSQNPRHKITKRGQNVTFRCDPISEHNRLYWYRQTLGQGPEFLTYFQNEAQLEKSRLLSDRFSAERPKGSFSTLEIQRTEQGDSAMYLCASSLAYRGFDQPQHFGDGTRLSIL.

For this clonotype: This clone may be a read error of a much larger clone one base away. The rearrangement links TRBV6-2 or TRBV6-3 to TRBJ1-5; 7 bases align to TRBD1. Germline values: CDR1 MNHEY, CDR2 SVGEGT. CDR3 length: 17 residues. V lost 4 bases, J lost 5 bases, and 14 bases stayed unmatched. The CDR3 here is CASSSTEGAGRHQPQHF. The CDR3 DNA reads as TGTGCCAGCAGTTCCACCGAGGGGGCAGGGCGGCATCAGCCCCAGCATTTT.

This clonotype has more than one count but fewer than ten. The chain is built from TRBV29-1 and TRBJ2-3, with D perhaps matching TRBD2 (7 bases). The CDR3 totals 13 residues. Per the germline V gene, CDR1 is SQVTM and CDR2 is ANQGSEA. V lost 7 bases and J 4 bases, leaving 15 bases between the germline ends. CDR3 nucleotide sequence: TGCAGCGGAGAGGGGGGGAGCGCAGATACGCAGTATTTT. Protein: CSGEGGSADTQYF.

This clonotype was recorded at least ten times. DNA of the CDR3: TGTGCCAGCAGCGTAAGGGACAGGTCCCTCTCTGGGGCCAACGTCCTGACTTTC. This encodes CASSVRDRSLSGANVLTF. The chain has TRBV9 and TRBJ2-6; 8 bases align to TRBD1. CDR1 SGDLS and CDR2 YYNGEE come from the germline V gene. V dropped 1 base and J dropped 0; count of bases not matched to a gene: 6. There are 18 residues in the CDR3.

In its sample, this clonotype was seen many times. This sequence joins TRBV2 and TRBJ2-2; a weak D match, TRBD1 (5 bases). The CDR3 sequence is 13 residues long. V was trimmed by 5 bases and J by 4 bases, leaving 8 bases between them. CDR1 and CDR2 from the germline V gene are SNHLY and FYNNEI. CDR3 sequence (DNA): TGTGCCAGCAGTCAGGGCCCCACCGGGGAGCTGTTTTTT. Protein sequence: CASSQGPTGELFF.

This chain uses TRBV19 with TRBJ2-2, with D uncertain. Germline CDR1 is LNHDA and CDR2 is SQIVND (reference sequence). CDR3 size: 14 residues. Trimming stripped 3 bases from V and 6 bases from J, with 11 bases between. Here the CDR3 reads CASSMSTRAGELFF. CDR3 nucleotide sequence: TGTGCCAGTAGTATGAGTACTCGAGCCGGGGAGCTGTTTTTT.

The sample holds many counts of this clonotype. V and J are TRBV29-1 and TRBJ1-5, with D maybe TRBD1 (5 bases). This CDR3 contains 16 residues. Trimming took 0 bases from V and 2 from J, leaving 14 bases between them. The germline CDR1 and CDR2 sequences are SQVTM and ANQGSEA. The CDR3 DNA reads TGCAGCGTTGAAGACCCTCAAGGGGTCGGCAATCAGCCCCAGCATTTT. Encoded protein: CSVEDPQGVGNQPQHF.

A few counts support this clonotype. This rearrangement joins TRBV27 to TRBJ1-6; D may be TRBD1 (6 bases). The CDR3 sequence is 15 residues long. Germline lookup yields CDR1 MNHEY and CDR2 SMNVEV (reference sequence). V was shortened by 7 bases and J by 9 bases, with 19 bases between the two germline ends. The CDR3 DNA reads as TGTGCCAGCATGGGCGACAGGACCATAGGTTCACCCCTCCACTTT. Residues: CASMGDRTIGSPLHF.

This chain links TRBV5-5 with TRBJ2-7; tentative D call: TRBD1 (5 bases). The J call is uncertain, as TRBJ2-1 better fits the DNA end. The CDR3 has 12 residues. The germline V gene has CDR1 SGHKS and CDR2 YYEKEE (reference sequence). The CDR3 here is CASSHDSKEQFF. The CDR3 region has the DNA TGTGCCAGCAGCCACGACAGTAAGGAGCAGTTCTTC.

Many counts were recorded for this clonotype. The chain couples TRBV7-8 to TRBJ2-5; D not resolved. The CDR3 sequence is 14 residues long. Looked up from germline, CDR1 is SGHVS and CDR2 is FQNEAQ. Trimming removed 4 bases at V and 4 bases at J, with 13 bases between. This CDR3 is CASSYSTSGETQYF. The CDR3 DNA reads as TGTGCCAGCAGCTACTCGACATCTGGAGAGACCCAGTACTTC.

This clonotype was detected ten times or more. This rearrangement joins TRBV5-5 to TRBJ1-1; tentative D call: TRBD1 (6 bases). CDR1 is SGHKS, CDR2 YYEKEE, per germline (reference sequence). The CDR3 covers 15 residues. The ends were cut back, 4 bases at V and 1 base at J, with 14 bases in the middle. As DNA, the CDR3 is TGTGCCAGCAGCCTGTTTGGGGGCCAGAACACTGAAGCTTTCTTT. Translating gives CASSLFGGQNTEAFF.

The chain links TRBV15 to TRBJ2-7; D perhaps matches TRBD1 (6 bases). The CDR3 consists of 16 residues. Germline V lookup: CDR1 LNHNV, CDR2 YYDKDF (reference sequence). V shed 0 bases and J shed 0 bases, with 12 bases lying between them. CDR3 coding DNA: TGTGCCACCAGCAGAGATCCGACAGGTACCTCCTACGAGCAGTACTTC. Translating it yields CATSRDPTGTSYEQYF.

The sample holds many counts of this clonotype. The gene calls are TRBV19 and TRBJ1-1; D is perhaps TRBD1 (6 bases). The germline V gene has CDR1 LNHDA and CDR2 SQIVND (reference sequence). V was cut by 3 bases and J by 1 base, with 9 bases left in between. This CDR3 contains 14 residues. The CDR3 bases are TGTGCCAGTAGTATGATACAGGGGAACACTGAAGCTTTCTTT. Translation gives CASSMIQGNTEAFF.

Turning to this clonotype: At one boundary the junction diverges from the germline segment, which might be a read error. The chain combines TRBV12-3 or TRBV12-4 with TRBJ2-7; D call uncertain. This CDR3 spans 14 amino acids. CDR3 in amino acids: CASSWAAKGYEQHF. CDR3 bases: TGTGCCAGCAGTTGGGCCGCCAAGGGCTACGAGCAGCACTTC.

The CDR3 sequence is CASRPGTGADGYTF. CDR3 DNA: TGTGCCAGCAGACCCGGGACAGGGGCGGATGGCTACACCTTC. The chain joins TRBV2 to TRBJ1-2; 10 nucleotides align to TRBD1. Per germline, CDR1 SNHLY and CDR2 FYNNEI. The CDR3 consists of 14 residues. V trimming: 6 bases; J trimming: 6 bases; junction bases outside the gene matches: 7. The whole variable domain, remainder taken from reference TRBV2 and TRBJ1-2, is EPEVTQTPSHQVTQMGQEVILRCVPISNHLYFYWYRQILGQKVEFLVSFYNNEISEKSEIFDDQFSVERPDGSNFTLKIRSTKLEDSAMYFCASRPGTGADGYTFGSGTRLTVV.

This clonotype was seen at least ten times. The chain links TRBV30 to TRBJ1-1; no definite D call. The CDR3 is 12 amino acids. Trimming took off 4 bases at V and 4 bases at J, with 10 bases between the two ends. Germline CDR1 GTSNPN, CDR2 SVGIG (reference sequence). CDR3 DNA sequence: TGTGCCTGGACTCCCCGTTCCACTGAAGCTTTCTTT. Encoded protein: CAWTPRSTEAFF.

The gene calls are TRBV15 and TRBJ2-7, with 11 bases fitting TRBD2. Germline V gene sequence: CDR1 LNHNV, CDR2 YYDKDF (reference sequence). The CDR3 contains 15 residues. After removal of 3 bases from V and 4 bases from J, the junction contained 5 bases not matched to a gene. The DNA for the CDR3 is TGTGCCACCAGCAGTTCGACTAGCGGGATGTACGAGCAGTACTTC. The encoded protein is CATSSSTSGMYEQYF.

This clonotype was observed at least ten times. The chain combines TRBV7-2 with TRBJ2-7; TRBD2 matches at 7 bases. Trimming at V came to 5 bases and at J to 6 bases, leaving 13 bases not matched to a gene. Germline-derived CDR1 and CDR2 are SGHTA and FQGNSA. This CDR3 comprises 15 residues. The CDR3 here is CASSPPLAFSIEQYF. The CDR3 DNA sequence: TGTGCCAGCAGCCCGCCACTAGCGTTTTCGATCGAGCAGTACTTC.

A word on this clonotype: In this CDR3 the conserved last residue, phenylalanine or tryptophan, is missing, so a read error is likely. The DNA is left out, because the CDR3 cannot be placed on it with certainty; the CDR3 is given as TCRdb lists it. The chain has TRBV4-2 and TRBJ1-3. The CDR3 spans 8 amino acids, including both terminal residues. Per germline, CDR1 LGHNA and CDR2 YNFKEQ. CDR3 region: CASSPQVG.

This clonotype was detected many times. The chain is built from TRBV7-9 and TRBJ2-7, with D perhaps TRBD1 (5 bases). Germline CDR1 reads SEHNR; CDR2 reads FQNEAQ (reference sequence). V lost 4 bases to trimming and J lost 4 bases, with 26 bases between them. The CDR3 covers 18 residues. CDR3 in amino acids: CASSSLNFKKGKGYEQYF. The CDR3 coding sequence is TGTGCCAGCAGCTCCCTCAACTTCAAGAAGGGGAAGGGATACGAGCAGTACTTC.

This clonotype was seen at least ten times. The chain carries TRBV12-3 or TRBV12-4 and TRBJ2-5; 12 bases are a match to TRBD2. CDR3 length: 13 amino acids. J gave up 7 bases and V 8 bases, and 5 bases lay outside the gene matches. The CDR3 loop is CASGLAGLGTQYF. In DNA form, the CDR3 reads TGTGCCAGCGGACTAGCGGGATTGGGGACCCAGTACTTC.